A selection of T cell receptor beta chains follows, all from one sample in a study of T-cell reconstitution after alpha-beta-depleted transplantation in children. TCRdb re-called the PCR reads through MiXCR, storing one row per CDR3 protein. Of about 900,000 distinct CDR3 sequences listed, less than 30% are singletons. This sample comprised PBMCs, mostly from graft donor cells, obtained 360 days after TCRalphabeta/CD19-depleted stem cell transplant. These receptors all come from a boy under two years old who had a stem cell transplant for SCID, so the T cells may come from the graft donor. Each CDR3 is given with its conserved first and last residue. The D gene is left open where the match is weak. The size entry is marked missing in some rows and otherwise reads once, few, many or a size class.

v_gene	j_gene	d_gene	abundance	CDR3aa	CDR3nt
TRBV12-3/TRBV12-4	TRBJ2-5	.	.	CASRGSEETQYF	TGTGCCAGCAGAGGGTCCGAGGAGACCCAGTACTTC
TRBV2	TRBJ1-1	.	few	CASENSLNTEAFF	TGTGCCAGCGAGAACAGCCTGAACACTGAAGCTTTCTTT
TRBV6-5	TRBJ2-1	TRBD1	.	CASSPDRALSYNEQFF	TGTGCCAGCAGTCCAGACAGGGCCCTATCCTACAATGAGCAGTTCTTC
TRBV11-2	TRBJ2-3	.	few	CASSINRDTQYF	TGTGCCAGCAGTATTAACAGAGATACGCAGTATTTT
TRBV12-3/TRBV12-4	TRBJ2-7	.	few	CASSPGVEQYF	TGTGCCAGCAGTCCAGGGGTCGAGCAGTACTTC
TRBV2	TRBJ2-2	.	.	CASRQTTRNTGELFF	TGTGCCAGCCGACAGACCACTCGGAACACCGGGGAGCTGTTTTTT
TRBV5-1	TRBJ2-2	.	many	CASSLGQSTGELFF	TGTGCCAGCAGTTTGGGCCAGTCCACCGGGGAGCTGTTTTTT
TRBV12-3/TRBV12-4	TRBJ2-5	.	few	CASSLSLGGRETQYF	TGTGCCAGCAGTTTAAGCCTCGGGGGGCGAGAGACCCAGTACTTC
TRBV5-1	TRBJ1-2	.	.	CASSLAVAELSYGYTF	TGCGCCAGCAGCTTGGCCGTGGCAGAACTTTCCTATGGCTACACCTTC
TRBV20-1	TRBJ2-7	.	.	CSALTGLHEQYF	TGCAGTGCCCTGACAGGCTTGCACGAGCAGTACTTC
TRBV12-3/TRBV12-4	TRBJ1-3	.	few	CASSSQGSSGNTIYF	TGTGCCAGCAGTTCCCAGGGGAGCTCTGGAAACACCATATATTTT
TRBV9	TRBJ1-1	.	few	CASSVVLAGDTEAFF	TGTGCCAGCAGCGTAGTCCTTGCAGGGGACACTGAAGCTTTCTTT
TRBV7-3	TRBJ1-1	.	.	CASSLSPFQRPRRGTEAFF	TGTGCCAGCAGCTTATCCCCATTCCAGAGGCCCCGGCGAGGAACTGAAGCTTTCTTT
TRBV5-1	TRBJ2-7	TRBD1	.	CASSLLGGNDEQYF	TGCGCCAGCAGCTTGTTAGGGGGCAACGACGAGCAGTACTTC
TRBV20-1	TRBJ2-7	TRBD1	few	CSARDRAQGVSYEQYF	TGCAGTGCTAGAGATCGAGCACAGGGGGTCTCCTACGAGCAGTACTTC
TRBV2	TRBJ2-3	TRBD2	many	CASSEFEAGGPLAVLAYF	TGTGCCAGCAGTGAATTCGAGGCGGGGGGGCCTCTCGCCGTTTTAGCGTATTTT
TRBV27	TRBJ1-5	.	.	CASSPGSGSNQPQHF	TGTGCCAGCAGCCCCGGGTCGGGTAGCAATCAGCCCCAGCATTTT
TRBV20-1	TRBJ2-1	.	.	CSAIRGQIDNEQFF	TGCAGTGCTATCCGAGGACAGATTGACAATGAGCAGTTCTTC
TRBV2	TRBJ1-2	.	many	CASRDKALNYGYTF	TGTGCCAGCCGGGACAAGGCCCTTAACTATGGCTACACCTTC
TRBV7-2	TRBJ2-1	.	few	CASSLGRGKGDEQFF	TGTGCCAGCAGCTTAGGCAGGGGCAAGGGCGATGAGCAGTTCTTC
TRBV28	TRBJ2-7	.	.	CASSLDLGYEQYF	TGTGCCAGCAGTTTAGATCTGGGATACGAGCAGTACTTC
TRBV28	TRBJ2-7	.	.	CASSLGRPPYEQYF	TGTGCCAGCAGTTTGGGCAGACCTCCCTACGAGCAGTACTTC
TRBV10-3	TRBJ1-5	.	.	CAISEDGQTNQPQHF	TGTGCCATCAGTGAAGACGGTCAGACCAATCAGCCCCAGCATTTT
TRBV4-1	TRBJ2-7	.	.	CASSHEQLYEQYF	TGCGCCAGCAGCCATGAACAGCTTTACGAGCAGTACTTC
TRBV12-3/TRBV12-4	TRBJ1-5	.	.	CASSSLDRTFNQPQHF	TGTGCCAGCAGTTCCCTCGACCGTACCTTCAATCAGCCCCAGCATTTT
TRBV24-1	TRBJ1-1	.	few	CATSDGTGENEAFF	TGTGCCACCAGTGATGGGACGGGTGAGAATGAAGCTTTCTTT
TRBV12-3/TRBV12-4	TRBJ2-5	TRBD1	.	CASTKGQTPQETQYF	TGTGCCAGCACCAAGGGACAGACTCCCCAAGAGACCCAGTACTTC
TRBV6-5	TRBJ2-5	.	few	CASSYTGNEETQYF	TGTGCCAGCAGTTACACAGGGAACGAAGAGACCCAGTACTTC
TRBV7-9	TRBJ1-5	.	.	CASSLGGGVSDQPQHF	TGTGCCAGCAGCTTAGGAGGGGGGGTGAGCGATCAGCCCCAGCATTTT